The next 16 T cell receptor beta chains were all read from a single sample in a study of blood T cell repertoires in COVID-19. Only in-frame clones appear in the TCRdb table, and some are missing; sequencing was by immunoSEQ multiplex PCR. Among 75,000 to 95,000 clones, around 67% were seen once, and the ten largest hold under 30%. Sequencing used peripheral blood. The receptors here all came from a woman aged 60 to 75 in a cohort sampled during active or convalescent COVID-19.

The chain recombines TRBV19 with TRBJ2-7; D may be TRBD1 (6 bases). This CDR3 is 14 amino acids long. Trimming shortened V by 5 bases and J by 5 bases, and 16 bases separated the two germline ends. Looked up from germline, CDR1 is LNHDA and CDR2 is SQIVND (reference sequence). CDR3 in amino acids: CASSRRQGSHEQYF. CDR3 nucleotides: TGTGCCAGTAGTCGCCGGCAGGGGAGTCACGAGCAGTACTTC.

CDR3 region: CASSPLGERPGGNEQFF. In nucleotides, the CDR3 is TGCGCCAGCAGCCCCTTGGGGGAACGACCTGGGGGGAATGAGCAGTTCTTC. This sequence joins TRBV4-1 and TRBJ2-1, with D possibly matching TRBD2 (6 bases). Germline CDR1 MGHRA, CDR2 YSYEKL. Between the trimmed V and J ends, which lost 4 bases and 7 bases, there was a span of 23 bases. The CDR3 totals 17 residues.

The chain combines TRBV7-8 with TRBJ2-7, with D unresolved. CDR1 and CDR2 from the germline V gene are SGHVS and FQNEAQ. V gave up 5 bases and J gave up 5 bases, with 10 bases separating them. This CDR3 region has 12 residues. CDR3 coding DNA: TGTGCCAGCAGCCCCATGGCACACGAGCAGTACTTC. Its translation is CASSPMAHEQYF. Combining the CDR3 with reference TRBV7-8 and TRBJ2-7 gives the whole variable domain GAGVSQSPRYKVAKRGQDVALRCDPISGHVSLFWYQQALGQGPEFLTYFQNEAQLDKSGLPSDRFFAERPEGSVSTLKIQRTQQEDSAVYLCASSPMAHEQYFGPGTRLTVT.

This clone has just one count. J is TRBJ2-1 and V is TRBV3-1 (or the pseudogene TRBV3-2); a weak D match, TRBD2 (6 bases). Trimming stripped 0 bases from V and 6 bases from J, with 15 bases between. The CDR3 totals 16 residues. Germline V CDR1 and CDR2: LGHDT, YNNKEL (reference sequence). The CDR3 region has the DNA TGTGCCAGCAGCCAAGATCCCCAGGTGCGGGGCAATGAGCAGTTCTTC. Translating it yields CASSQDPQVRGNEQFF.

This clone showed up just a few times. The chain employs TRBV28 and TRBJ1-5; no clear D. Germline lookup yields CDR1 MDHEN and CDR2 SYDVKM. The CDR3 contains 16 residues. The V gene lost 5 bases and the J gene lost 1 base, with 15 bases spanning the gap. CDR3 sequence (DNA): TGTGCCAGCAGTCCCCTTACGGGTGGGAGCAATCAGCCCCAGCATTTT. This encodes CASSPLTGGSNQPQHF.

The rearrangement links TRBV5-4 to TRBJ1-1; 9 bases match TRBD1. This CDR3 is 15 amino acids long. The germline V gene encodes CDR1 SGHNT and CDR2 YYREEE (reference sequence). Trimming at V came to 4 bases and at J to 4 bases, leaving 8 bases not matched to a gene. Written as DNA, the CDR3 is TGTGCCAGCAGCCCCGGGACAGGGAGGGCCACTGAAGCTTTCTTT. Protein sequence: CASSPGTGRATEAFF.

This clone showed up just once. J is TRBJ1-1 and V is TRBV7-3; TRBD1 agrees at 9 bases. The CDR3 covers 14 residues. V shed 7 bases, J shed 2 bases, and the junction held 5 bases outside the gene matches. The germline gives CDR1 SGHTA, CDR2 FQGTGA. The CDR3 DNA is TGTGCCAGCAAGCCGGGACAGGGAAACACTGAAGCTTTCTTT. Protein: CASKPGQGNTEAFF.

The chain employs TRBV19 and TRBJ2-2; 7 bases line up with TRBD2. Unmatched junction bases numbered 8, after V lost 7 bases and J lost 6 bases. Germline values: CDR1 LNHDA, CDR2 SQIVND (reference sequence). This CDR3 has 14 amino acids. CDR3: CASTLTSRAGELFF. In DNA form, the CDR3 reads TGTGCCAGTACTCTGACTAGCCGGGCCGGGGAGCTGTTTTTT. The variable domain in full, with the rest retrieved from reference TRBV19 and TRBJ2-2, is DGGITQSPKYLFRKEGQNVTLSCEQNLNHDAMYWYRQDPGQGLRLIYYSQIVNDFQKGDIAEGYSVSREKKESFPLTVTSAQKNPTAFYLCASTLTSRAGELFFGEGSRLTVL.

The chain carries TRBV9 and TRBJ2-3; unclear D gene. V gave up 0 bases and J gave up 0 bases, with 5 bases separating them. The germline CDR1 and CDR2 sequences are SGDLS and YYNGEE. The CDR3 is 14 amino acids. CDR3 in amino acids: CASSVDQSTDTQYF. In nucleotides, the CDR3 is TGTGCCAGCAGCGTAGATCAGAGCACAGATACGCAGTATTTT. Full variable domain (outside the CDR3, taken from reference TRBV9 and TRBJ2-3): DSGVTQTPKHLITATGQRVTLRCSPRSGDLSVYWYQQSLDQGLQFLIQYYNGEERAKGNILERFSAQQFPDLHSELNLSSLELGDSALYFCASSVDQSTDTQYFGPGTRLTVL.

The chain is built from TRBV3-1 (or the pseudogene TRBV3-2) and TRBJ2-7; D is possibly TRBD2 (5 bases). Germline CDR1 reads LGHDT; CDR2 reads YNNKEL (reference sequence). CDR3 length: 14 amino acids. Trimming pared 4 bases from V and 6 bases from J, leaving 16 bases between. The CDR3 coding sequence is TGTGCCAGCAGCCCGAACACTAGGGCGGCCGAGCAGTACTTC. Protein: CASSPNTRAAEQYF.

The rearrangement links TRBV6-6 to TRBJ1-5; possibly TRBD1 for D (5 bases). The ends were cut back, 2 bases at V and 5 bases at J, with 10 bases in the middle. This CDR3 spans 14 amino acids. The germline V gene encodes CDR1 MNHNY and CDR2 SVGAGI (reference sequence). Here the CDR3 reads CASSYRQGYQPQHF. The CDR3 bases are TGTGCCAGCAGTTACAGGCAGGGTTATCAGCCCCAGCATTTT.

CDR3 region: CASTPPRGEQFF. The CDR3 DNA reads TGTGCCAGCACTCCACCCCGGGGGGAGCAGTTCTTC. This rearrangement joins TRBV21-1 to TRBJ2-1; TRBD2, the table's D call, was not compared with the DNA. TRBV21-1 is assigned pseudogene status. This CDR3 contains 12 residues.

This chain uses TRBV2 with TRBJ2-3; TRBD2 matches at 11 bases. The CDR3 runs to 17 residues. With V trimmed by 5 bases and J by 0 bases, 7 bases remained unmatched. Germline V lookup: CDR1 SNHLY, CDR2 FYNNEI. The CDR3 protein is CASSFSGGAPSTDTQYF. As DNA, the CDR3 is TGTGCCAGCAGTTTTAGCGGGGGGGCCCCAAGCACAGATACGCAGTATTTT. The full variable domain, rest sourced from reference TRBV2 and TRBJ2-3, is EPEVTQTPSHQVTQMGQEVILRCVPISNHLYFYWYRQILGQKVEFLVSFYNNEISEKSEIFDDQFSVERPDGSNFTLKIRSTKLEDSAMYFCASSFSGGAPSTDTQYFGPGTRLTVL.

The V call is TRBV5-1, the J call TRBJ1-1; 10 nucleotides agree with TRBD1. CDR3 size: 17 residues. With V trimmed by 0 bases and J by 2 bases, 7 bases remained unmatched. Germline assignment: CDR1 SGHRS and CDR2 YFSETQ. The DNA for the CDR3 is TGCGCCAGCAGCTTGGGACAGGGGGCAGTCGGTAACACTGAAGCTTTCTTT. Translated: CASSLGQGAVGNTEAFF.

The chain recombines TRBV5-1 with TRBJ2-3; 9 bases line up with TRBD2. The CDR3 covers 16 residues. Germline V gene data show CDR1 as SGHRS and CDR2 as YFSETQ. V lost 4 bases, J lost 3 bases, and 9 bases stayed unmatched. The CDR3 DNA reads TGCGCCAGCAGCCCCGGAGGCGGGGGGGTAACAGATACGCAGTATTTT. Encoded protein: CASSPGGGGVTDTQYF.

The V gene is TRBV5-4, the J gene TRBJ1-3, with D possibly being TRBD1 (6 bases). Per germline, CDR1 SGHNT and CDR2 YYREEE (reference sequence). V dropped 3 bases and J dropped 4 bases, with 11 bases sitting between them. CDR3 length: 14 amino acids. The CDR3 sequence: CASSSTGTGNTIYF. In DNA form, the CDR3 reads TGTGCCAGCAGCTCGACCGGGACAGGAAACACCATATATTTT.